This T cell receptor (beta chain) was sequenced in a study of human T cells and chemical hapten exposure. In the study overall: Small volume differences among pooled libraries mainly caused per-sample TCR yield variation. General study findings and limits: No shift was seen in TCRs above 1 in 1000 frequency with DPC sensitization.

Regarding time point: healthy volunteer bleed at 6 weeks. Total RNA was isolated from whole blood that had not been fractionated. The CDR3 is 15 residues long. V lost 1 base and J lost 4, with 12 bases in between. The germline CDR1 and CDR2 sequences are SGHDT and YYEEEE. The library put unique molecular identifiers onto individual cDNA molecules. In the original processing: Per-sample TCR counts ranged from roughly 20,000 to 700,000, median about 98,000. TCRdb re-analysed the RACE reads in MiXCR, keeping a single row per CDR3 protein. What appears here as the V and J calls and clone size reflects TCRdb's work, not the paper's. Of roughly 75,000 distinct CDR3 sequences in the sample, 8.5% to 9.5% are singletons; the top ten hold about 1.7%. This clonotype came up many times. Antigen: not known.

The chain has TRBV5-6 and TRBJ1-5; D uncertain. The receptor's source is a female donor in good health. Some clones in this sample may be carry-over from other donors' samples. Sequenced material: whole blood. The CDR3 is CASSLRAAGNQPQHF. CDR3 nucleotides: TGTGCCAGCAGCTTGCGAGCAGCGGGGAATCAGCCCCAGCATTTT.